The entry that follows covers one TCR beta chain sequence. Its matching antigen is unknown. Repertoires were generated with immunoSEQ multiplex PCR, while TCRdb's copy carries only in-frame clones and drops some. The sample shows 100,000 to 150,000 clones, 70% to 90% of them seen only once. These data originate in a study of T cell responses to AZD1222 COVID-19 vaccine. Trimming at V came to 5 bases and at J to 10 bases, leaving 20 bases not matched to a gene. Germline assignment: CDR1 SGHTA and CDR2 FQGNSA. The CDR3 loop spans 17 amino acids. Study conclusions and caveats: Vaccine-related CD4 TCRs covered spike, predominating at 160-218 and 743-854. Spike-specific TCR breadth and depth grew following two AZD1222 doses. There were mostly white British donors and more females than males, and clonal diversity was possibly underestimated.

Sequenced here: peripheral blood, sampled on day 0 of AZD1222 vaccination. V is TRBV7-2 and J is TRBJ2-3; 8 bases line up with TRBD2. The TCR sequence derives from an adult in good health. In DNA form, the CDR3 reads TGTGCCAGCAGCCCACCGGGGGGGGGAAGTGGGGCCTATCCGCAGTATTTT. It translates to CASSPPGGGSGAYPQYF.